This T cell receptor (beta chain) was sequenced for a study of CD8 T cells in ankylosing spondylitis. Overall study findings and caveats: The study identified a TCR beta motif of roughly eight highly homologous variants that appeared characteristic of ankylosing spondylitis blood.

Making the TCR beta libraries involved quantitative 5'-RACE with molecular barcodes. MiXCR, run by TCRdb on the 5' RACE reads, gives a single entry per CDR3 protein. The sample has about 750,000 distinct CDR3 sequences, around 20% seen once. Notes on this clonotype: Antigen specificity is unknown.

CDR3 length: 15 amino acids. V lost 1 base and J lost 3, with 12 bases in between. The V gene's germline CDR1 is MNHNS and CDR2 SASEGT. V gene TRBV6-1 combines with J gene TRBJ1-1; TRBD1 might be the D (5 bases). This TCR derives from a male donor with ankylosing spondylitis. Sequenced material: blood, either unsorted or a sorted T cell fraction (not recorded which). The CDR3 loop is CASSEEPGRDTEAFF. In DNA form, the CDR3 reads TGTGCCAGCAGTGAAGAGCCAGGGAGGGACACTGAAGCTTTCTTT.